This T cell receptor (beta chain) appears in the sequencing data of a study of regulatory T cells in long-lasting Graves disease. Specified time point: newly diagnosed GD, antithyroid drugs for less than 3 months. Making the TCR library involved RNA that had been extracted from PBMCs. Trimming took 2 bases from V and 1 from J, leaving 10 bases between them. The CDR3 loop spans 15 amino acids. In this sample, this clonotype turned up many times. Building the TCR beta libraries relied on iRepertoire HTBI primers, and CDR3 regions underwent Arm-PCR. In the authors' methods: Across samples, 60 or so TRBV and 13 to 15 TRBJ segments were found. TCRdb re-derived calls from the multiplex PCR reads in MiXCR, one entry per CDR3 protein. TCRdb, rather than the study authors, made the V and J calls. The sample yields 350,000 to 450,000 distinct CDR3 sequences, under 15% seen once. The same specimen was also included in a second study, on T cells in Graves' hyperthyroidism and ophthalmopathy.

This specimen was peripheral blood mononuclear cells (PBMCs), taken at new diagnosis, from a patient treated with antithyroid drugs. The TCR originated in a woman aged 30 to 39 with Graves disease. The V and J genes are TRBV12-3 or TRBV12-4 and TRBJ2-3; D is perhaps TRBD2 (5 bases). CDR3 DNA sequence: TGTGCCAGCAGTTTACCTACTAGGGGCACAGATACGCAGTATTTT. This encodes CASSLPTRGTDTQYF.